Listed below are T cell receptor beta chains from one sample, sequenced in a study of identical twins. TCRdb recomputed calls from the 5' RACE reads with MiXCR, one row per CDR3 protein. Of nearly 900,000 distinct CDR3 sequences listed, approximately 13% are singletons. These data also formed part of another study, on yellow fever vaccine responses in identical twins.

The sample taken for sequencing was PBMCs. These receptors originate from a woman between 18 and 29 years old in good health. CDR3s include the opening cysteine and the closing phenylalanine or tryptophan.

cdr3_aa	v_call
CSARTDMSNQPQHF	TRBV20-1
CAISGLGLAGRNEQFF	TRBV10-3
CASSQQGNYNEQFF	TRBV12-3/TRBV12-4
CASSYSSTGLAEAFF	TRBV6-5
CASSLPPQGKRGEKLFF	TRBV11-3
CASSYVPGLVGGELFF	TRBV7-9
CATSDLLTGSNTGELFF	TRBV24-1
CSARDPGLAGNNEQFF	TRBV20-1
CSASGQPGNTEAFF	TRBV20-1
CSARTSGQNEQFF	TRBV20-1
CASGQGAEAFF	TRBV6-2/TRBV6-3
CASSPDRGRNYGYTF	TRBV5-1
CSASPSTGYEKLFF	TRBV20-1
CASSLNAPTGELFF	TRBV7-2
CAISDVASGRKAGANVLTF	TRBV10-3
CASSLSPGIQETQYF	TRBV7-8
CASSLVSGEVDTQYF	TRBV5-1
CAIGVGYNEQFF	TRBV10-3
CASSLGTSGRASNEQFF	TRBV7-9
CASSTRDLRANVLTF	TRBV5-1
CASSLTGETEQYF	TRBV7-9
CATSSAATSTDTQYF	TRBV15
CASSPLLGDTQYF	TRBV11-2
CASSLRAGSSYNEQFF	TRBV5-4
CATSARGTSGYYEQYF	TRBV24-1
CASSEWETGELFF	TRBV6-1
CASSLGHGAFF	TRBV11-2
CASSLLGSPERTGELFF	TRBV7-2
CASSPRGGRSTEAFF	TRBV12-3/TRBV12-4
CASSLPSSGRNTDTQYF	TRBV5-6
CASSEVGNSPLHF	TRBV2
CASSVEGGGATNEQFF	TRBV9
CASSQGQGVGETQYF	TRBV3-1
CASSFVDSSNEQFF	TRBV7-6
CAISESSGNRETQYF	TRBV10-3
CASSITRYEQYF	TRBV12-3/TRBV12-4
CASSDLAPDTQYF	TRBV25-1
CASSLIETGGDTEAFF	TRBV28
CSAPTLSEGAYNEQFF	TRBV20-1
CASSHRWRQGSPETQYF	TRBV3-1
CASSPGVENSPLHF	TRBV18
CASSPDVWGNTIYF	TRBV5-5
CATSIKGAGETQYF	TRBV15
CASSLSQGRKTQYF	TRBV12-3/TRBV12-4
CASSLRPGISTDTQYF	TRBV11-2
CASSAGQHTGELFF	TRBV5-6
CASSFSQGLEGANVLTF	TRBV7-9
CASRGTESYNEQFF	TRBV28
CASSTRTGSQPQHF	TRBV12-3/TRBV12-4
CASSGGLAGFVYEQYF	TRBV2
CSARTGSTGNTGELFF	TRBV20-1